These 11 T cell receptor beta chains were all obtained from the same sample, sequenced in a study of cytomegalovirus exposure and HLA in healthy donors. The primer mix had 60 Vbeta and 13 Jbeta primers. Only in-frame clones appear in the TCRdb table, and some are missing; sequencing was by immunoSEQ multiplex PCR. The sample has roughly 120,000 clones; 80% to 85% are singletons. Sequencing was done on a sample of PBMCs. These receptors all come from a woman aged 55-70 years in good health and CMV-seropositive.

In its sample, this clone was seen a few times. The CDR3 nucleotides are TGCGCCAGCAGCACGGACTCAGGGGAGACGAGCTCTGGGGCCAACGTCCTGACTTTC. Protein product: CASSTDSGETSSGANVLTF. The V call is TRBV5-1, the J call TRBJ2-6; weak D call: TRBD1 (6 bases). Trimming removed 4 bases from V and 0 bases from J, with 20 bases in between. CDR1 is SGHRS, CDR2 YFSETQ, per germline. This CDR3 comprises 19 residues.

The chain is built from TRBV6-5 and TRBJ1-5; D is possibly TRBD1 (6 bases). The CDR3 spans 13 residues. Trimming cost V 4 bases and J 7 bases, with 11 bases left between them. Germline CDR1 reads MNHEY; CDR2 reads SVGAGI. The CDR3 region is CASSLSGDQPQHF. The CDR3 DNA follows: TGTGCCAGCAGTTTATCAGGGGACCAGCCCCAGCATTTT.

The J gene is TRBJ2-3, the V gene TRBV9; 8 positions match TRBD2. Germline loops: CDR1 SGDLS, CDR2 YYNGEE. The CDR3 has 17 amino acids. Trimming took 3 bases from V and 1 from J; bases not matched to a gene: 10. CDR3 loop: CASSATLSSGRTDTQYF. In DNA, the CDR3 is TGTGCCAGCAGCGCGACGCTATCTAGCGGGCGCACAGATACGCAGTATTTT.

CDR3 sequence reads: CASSPVTGMEETQYF. The CDR3 DNA sequence: TGTGCCAGCAGCCCAGTTACGGGAATGGAGGAGACCCAGTACTTC. The gene calls are TRBV4-2 and TRBJ2-5; possibly TRBD2 for D (5 bases). The V gene's germline CDR1 is LGHNA and CDR2 YNFKEQ. This CDR3 comprises 15 residues. Trimming left V 4 bases short and J 5 bases short, with 17 bases between.

On this clone: A junction end diverges from the germline sequence, so it may reflect a read error. The V and J genes are TRBV7-9 and TRBJ2-1; TRBD2 is a possible D gene (5 bases). CDR3 length equals 15 residues. Germline loops: CDR1 SEHNR, CDR2 FQNEAQ (reference sequence). The CDR3: CSSSPRGEYNNEQFF. As DNA, the CDR3 is TGTTCCAGCAGCCCTCGTGGGGAGTATAACAATGAGCAGTTCTTC.

The chain uses TRBV2 and TRBJ2-1; 16 bases match TRBD2. CDR1 is SNHLY and CDR2 is FYNNEI in the germline V gene. The J segment lost 10 bases and the V segment lost 2 bases, leaving 8 bases of the junction unmatched. This CDR3 has 17 amino acids. This CDR3 reads CASSEQGLAGGPREQFF. The DNA for the CDR3 is TGTGCCAGCAGTGAACAGGGACTAGCGGGAGGGCCTAGGGAGCAGTTCTTC. The whole variable domain, remainder taken from reference TRBV2 and TRBJ2-1, is EPEVTQTPSHQVTQMGQEVILRCVPISNHLYFYWYRQILGQKVEFLVSFYNNEISEKSEIFDDQFSVERPDGSNFTLKIRSTKLEDSAMYFCASSEQGLAGGPREQFFGPGTRLTVL.

The chain combines TRBV6-5 with TRBJ2-7, with D perhaps matching TRBD1 (6 bases). V lost 2 bases and J 0 bases, leaving 8 bases between the germline ends. This CDR3 comprises 14 residues. Per the germline V gene, CDR1 is MNHEY and CDR2 is SVGAGI. The CDR3 region is CASSYGTSSYEQYF. CDR3 bases: TGTGCCAGCAGTTACGGGACAAGCTCCTACGAGCAGTACTTC.

The J gene is TRBJ2-7, the V gene TRBV19; 13 nucleotides agree with TRBD2. The CDR3 covers 18 residues. The germline gives CDR1 LNHDA, CDR2 SQIVND (reference sequence). V shed 5 bases and J 4 bases; nucleotides not matched to a gene: 14. The CDR3 region is CASSSRITGLAGFYEQYF. Here the CDR3 DNA reads TGTGCCAGTAGTTCCCGTATTACGGGACTAGCGGGATTTTACGAGCAGTACTTC. The entire variable domain, with the rest obtained from reference TRBV19 and TRBJ2-7, is as follows: DGGITQSPKYLFRKEGQNVTLSCEQNLNHDAMYWYRQDPGQGLRLIYYSQIVNDFQKGDIAEGYSVSREKKESFPLTVTSAQKNPTAFYLCASSSRITGLAGFYEQYFGPGTRLTVT.

The J gene is TRBJ2-5, the V gene TRBV18; tentatively, D is TRBD1 (5 bases). There are 12 residues in the CDR3. V was trimmed by 6 bases and J by 4 bases, leaving 9 bases between them. Looked up from germline, CDR1 is KGHSH and CDR2 is LQKENI. The CDR3 bases are TGTGCCAGCTCCTCCCAGGGAGAGACCCAGTACTTC. The encoded protein is CASSSQGETQYF. The full variable domain, rest sourced from reference TRBV18 and TRBJ2-5, is NAGVMQNPRHLVRRRGQEARLRCSPMKGHSHVYWYRQLPEEGLKFMVYLQKENIIDESGMPKERFSAEFPKEGPSILRIQQVVRGDSAAYFCASSSQGETQYFGPGTRLLVL.

The chain links TRBV5-1 to TRBJ2-1, with D perhaps matching TRBD2 (6 bases). The V and J ends lost 3 bases and 4 bases respectively, with 20 bases between them. The CDR3 covers 17 residues. Germline V gene lookup returns CDR1 SGHRS and CDR2 YFSETQ. Here the CDR3 DNA reads TGCGCCAGCAGCTCGGGTTTGCCGGAGGGCCGATACAATGAGCAGTTCTTC. Translation gives CASSSGLPEGRYNEQFF.

This chain links TRBV9 with TRBJ2-1; 7 bases line up with TRBD1. The ends lost 0 bases at V and 6 bases at J; junction bases unmatched: 6. The CDR3 totals 15 residues. Germline V gene lookup returns CDR1 SGDLS and CDR2 YYNGEE. CDR3 DNA: TGTGCCAGCAGCGTAGGTGAGGGGGCCCGCAATGAGCAGTTCTTC. Translating it yields CASSVGEGARNEQFF. Complete variable domain (other parts from reference TRBV9 and TRBJ2-1): DSGVTQTPKHLITATGQRVTLRCSPRSGDLSVYWYQQSLDQGLQFLIQYYNGEERAKGNILERFSAQQFPDLHSELNLSSLELGDSALYFCASSVGEGARNEQFFGPGTRLTVL.